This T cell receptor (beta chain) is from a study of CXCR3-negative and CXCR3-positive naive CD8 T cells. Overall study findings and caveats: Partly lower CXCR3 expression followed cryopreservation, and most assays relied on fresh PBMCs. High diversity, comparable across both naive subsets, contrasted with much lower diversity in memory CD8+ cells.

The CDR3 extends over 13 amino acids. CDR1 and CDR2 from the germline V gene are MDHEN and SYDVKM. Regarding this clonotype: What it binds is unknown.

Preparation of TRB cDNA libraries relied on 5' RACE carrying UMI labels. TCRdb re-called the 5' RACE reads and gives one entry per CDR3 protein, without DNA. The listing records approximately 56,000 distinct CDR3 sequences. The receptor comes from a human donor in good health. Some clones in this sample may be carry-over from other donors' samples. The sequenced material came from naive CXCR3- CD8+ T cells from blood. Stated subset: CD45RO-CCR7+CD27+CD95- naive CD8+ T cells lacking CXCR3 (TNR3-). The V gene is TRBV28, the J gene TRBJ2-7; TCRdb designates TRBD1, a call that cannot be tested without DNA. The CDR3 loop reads CASSLLPLSEQYF.